The next 22 T cell receptor beta chains were all read from a single sample in a study of molecular identifiers for immune sequencing clone quantification (dated by TCRdb to 2016 to 2019). Library creation used PCR. Data came from an Illumina HiSeq 4000. TCRdb redid the processing of the public reads, applying fastp at Q25 and MiXCR, and retained in-frame beta chains. Every CDR3 protein is listed once, alongside the most common genes and DNA of its rows. This sample holds about 640,000 distinct CDR3 sequences; just under 20% were observed only once. 0.85% to 0.9% of the sample is held by the ten biggest clonotypes. Sequenced: naive CD8+ T cells from blood, with Jurkat cell RNA spiked in. This sample's cell subset or site label indicates: FACS-sorted CD8+CD4-CCR7+CD45RA+ naive T cells. Receptors originate from a human donor in good health. Some libraries in this study had Jurkat cell RNA spiked in.

In this sample, this clonotype turned up many times. The chain links TRBV29-1 to TRBJ1-1; no clear D. The CDR3 is 12 amino acids. Germline V gene lookup returns CDR1 SQVTM and CDR2 ANQGSEA. Trimming shortened V by 2 bases and J by 6 bases, and 10 bases separated the two germline ends. The CDR3 DNA is TGCAGCGTTGAATTGGGGATCCCTGAAGCTTTCTTT. This gives the protein CSVELGIPEAFF.

This clonotype was seen ten or more times. This rearrangement joins TRBV7-9 to TRBJ1-1, with D possibly TRBD1 on 5 matching bases. V was shortened by 5 bases and J by 11 bases, with 15 bases between the two germline ends. The CDR3 runs 12 residues. Per the germline V gene, CDR1 is SEHNR and CDR2 is FQNEAQ (reference sequence). The CDR3 spells CASSLGAGIAFF. CDR3 bases: TGTGCCAGCAGCCTAGGTGCAGGGATTGCTTTCTTT.

This clonotype was seen only once. Germline and junction disagree at one end, which may indicate a read error. The gene calls are TRBV6-5 and TRBJ2-7; no clear D. CDR3 length equals 13 residues. Germline V gene data show CDR1 as MNHEY and CDR2 as SVGAGI. Here the CDR3 reads CASIYSRGNEQYF. In DNA, the CDR3 is TGTGCCAGCATTTACTCGCGCGGAAACGAGCAGTACTTC.

This clonotype came up many times. The chain combines TRBV6-1 with TRBJ1-1; D not certain. Germline V gene lookup returns CDR1 MNHNS and CDR2 SASEGT. V lost 7 bases and J 4 bases, leaving 16 bases between the germline ends. The length of the CDR3 is 14 residues. In DNA form, the CDR3 reads TGTGCCAGCAAGCTGTCAGGCATGGGCACTGAAGCTTTCTTT. It codes for CASKLSGMGTEAFF.

In this sample, this clonotype turned up a few times. V and J are TRBV20-1 and TRBJ2-1; 9 bases are a match to TRBD2. The CDR3 runs to 13 residues. Trimming removed 0 bases from V and 7 bases from J; junction bases left unmatched: 1. CDR1 and CDR2 from the germline V gene are DFQATT and SNEGSKA (reference sequence). CDR3 amino acids: CSARDLAGNEQFF. In DNA, the CDR3 is TGCAGTGCTAGAGATCTAGCGGGGAATGAGCAGTTCTTC.

As regards this clonotype: A clone one base away is much larger, so this may be a read error. The chain links TRBV28 to TRBJ1-1; D unresolved. Trimming cost V 3 bases and J 3 bases, with 14 bases left between them. Germline values: CDR1 MDHEN, CDR2 SYDVKM. This CDR3 has 15 amino acids. CDR3 DNA: TGTGCCAGCAGTTTGTTTCGGGAGACGGACACTGAAGCTTTCTTT. Translating it yields CASSLFRETDTEAFF.

This clonotype has a count of ten or more. The J gene is TRBJ2-3, the V gene TRBV20-1, with D unresolved. This CDR3 region has 16 residues. Germline values: CDR1 DFQATT, CDR2 SNEGSKA (reference sequence). The V gene lost 3 bases and the J gene lost 0 bases, with 16 bases spanning the gap. For the CDR3, the DNA is TGCAGTGCTAGTTTCAATTCCGGGCCAAGCACAGATACGCAGTATTTT. This gives the protein CSASFNSGPSTDTQYF.

This clonotype was seen many times. The chain carries TRBV7-9 and TRBJ2-7, with D possibly matching TRBD2 (6 bases). Per the germline V gene, CDR1 is SEHNR and CDR2 is FQNEAQ (reference sequence). This CDR3 region has 14 residues. V lost 4 bases and J lost 1, with 11 bases in between. Here the CDR3 reads CASSSTLASYEQYF. DNA of the CDR3: TGTGCCAGCAGCTCGACTCTAGCGTCCTACGAGCAGTACTTC.

As concerns this clonotype: This sequence may be a read error, since a much larger clone differs from it by one base. The V call is TRBV4-1, the J call TRBJ1-1; D unclear. The CDR3 contains 11 residues. Germline CDR1 and CDR2: MGHRA and YSYEKL. The CDR3 spells CVSSQDGEAFF. As DNA, the CDR3 is TGCGTCAGCAGCCAAGATGGTGAAGCTTTCTTT.

This clonotype has a handful of counts. V is TRBV10-3 and J is TRBJ1-1; 7 bases are a match to TRBD1. CDR1 ENHRY and CDR2 SYGVKD come from the germline V gene. The CDR3 is 16 amino acids. The V gene end was trimmed by 2 bases and the J gene end by 0 bases; junction bases not matched to a gene: 6. The CDR3 is CAISEARDRLNTEAFF. The CDR3 DNA follows: TGTGCCATCAGTGAGGCCCGGGACAGATTGAACACTGAAGCTTTCTTT.

This clonotype was recorded many times. The rearrangement joins TRBV7-9 to TRBJ1-1; D is undetermined. Trimming removed 5 bases at V and 2 bases at J, with 9 bases between. Germline lookup yields CDR1 SEHNR and CDR2 FQNEAQ (reference sequence). The length of the CDR3 is 13 residues. CDR3 loop: CASSLRANTEAFF. The CDR3 DNA sequence: TGTGCCAGCAGCCTCCGGGCTAACACTGAAGCTTTCTTT.

This clonotype was recorded many times. This chain joins TRBV4-1 and TRBJ2-3, with a weak D call TRBD2 (6 bases). Deletions cut 1 base from V and 6 bases from J, with 17 bases between. The CDR3 runs 16 residues. Germline CDR1 is MGHRA and CDR2 is YSYEKL. DNA for the CDR3: TGCGCCAGCAGCCAAGTGGGGGGAGAGGGGACCGATACGCAGTATTTT. Translating it yields CASSQVGGEGTDTQYF.

Concerning this clonotype: A much larger clone sits a single nucleotide away, making a read error possible. This CDR3 is CASSHSGTGIGGFSEQFF. The CDR3 bases are TGCGCCAGCAGCCACTCCGGCACCGGGATAGGGGGCTTTTCTGAGCAGTTCTTC. The rearrangement links TRBV4-1 to TRBJ2-1; the match to TRBD1 covers 7 bases. CDR3 length: 18 residues. Germline lookup yields CDR1 MGHRA and CDR2 YSYEKL. Trimming at V came to 3 bases and at J to 9 bases, leaving 20 bases not matched to a gene.

This clonotype was recorded at least ten times. The V call is TRBV20-1, the J call TRBJ1-6, with D perhaps matching TRBD1 (6 bases). Deletions cut 2 bases from V and 3 bases from J, with 14 bases between. This CDR3 contains 16 residues. Per the germline V gene, CDR1 is DFQATT and CDR2 is SNEGSKA (reference sequence). CDR3 residues: CSARTGSVDYNSPLHF. CDR3 DNA sequence: TGCAGTGCTAGAACAGGGTCCGTCGACTATAATTCACCCCTCCACTTT.

The genes are TRBV27 and TRBJ2-7; perhaps TRBD2 as D (6 bases). Germline lookup yields CDR1 MNHEY and CDR2 SMNVEV (reference sequence). The CDR3 extends over 16 amino acids. V gave up 8 bases and J gave up 5 bases, with 25 bases separating them. The CDR3 is CASAPDLSRDFHEQYF. The CDR3 DNA follows: TGTGCCAGCGCCCCAGACCTATCCCGGGACTTCCACGAGCAGTACTTC.

The chain combines TRBV20-1 with TRBJ2-1, with D perhaps TRBD2 (7 bases). Per the germline V gene, CDR1 is DFQATT and CDR2 is SNEGSKA (reference sequence). The CDR3 is 16 amino acids. V shed 6 bases and J shed 4 bases, with 22 bases lying between them. CDR3 residues: CSANIRGRGPYNEQFF. The CDR3 DNA follows: TGCAGTGCCAACATTCGTGGGCGGGGGCCTTACAATGAGCAGTTCTTC.

This clonotype was detected once. A much larger clone differs by one base, so this may be a read error. This sequence joins TRBV29-1 and TRBJ1-2; TRBD1 might be the D (6 bases). Trimming removed 5 bases at V and 4 bases at J, with 14 bases between. CDR1 SQVTM and CDR2 ANQGSEA come from the germline V gene. The CDR3 loop spans 13 amino acids. CDR3 residues: CSVQAGDSYGYTF. The CDR3 bases are TGCAGCGTTCAGGCAGGGGATAGCTATGGCTACACCTTC.

Note on this clonotype: A clone one base away is much larger, so this may be a read error. This chain links TRBV4-3 with TRBJ2-1; TRBD2 matches 7 bases. This CDR3 has 18 residues. Per germline, CDR1 LGHNA and CDR2 YSLEER. Unmatched junction bases numbered 16, after V lost 0 bases and J lost 8 bases. CDR3 coding DNA: TGCGCCAGCAGCCAAGATGGTGGCCAGGCGCGGGAGAACGATGAGCAGTTCTTC. Its protein is CASSQDGGQARENDEQFF.

The V and J genes are TRBV7-2 and TRBJ2-5; TRBD2 agrees at 9 bases. V shed 4 bases and J 5 bases; nucleotides not matched to a gene: 2. The germline gives CDR1 SGHTA, CDR2 FQGNSA. The length of the CDR3 is 13 residues. CDR3 sequence reads: CASSSSGMETQYF. CDR3 in DNA: TGTGCCAGCAGCTCTAGCGGGATGGAGACCCAGTACTTC.

There are many counts of this clonotype. The gene calls are TRBV19 and TRBJ2-1; TRBD2 is a possible D gene (6 bases). This CDR3 is 13 amino acids long. V was shortened by 4 bases and J by 7 bases, with 11 bases between the two germline ends. The V gene's germline CDR1 is LNHDA and CDR2 SQIVND (reference sequence). As DNA, the CDR3 is TGTGCCAGTAGTACTCTAGCGCTGAATGAGCAGTTCTTC. This codes for CASSTLALNEQFF.

The V call is TRBV11-2, the J call TRBJ2-3, with TRBD2 matching over 11 bases. The J segment lost 4 bases and the V segment lost 4 bases, leaving 7 bases of the junction unmatched. CDR1 is SGHAT and CDR2 is FQNNGV in the germline V gene. The CDR3 contains 16 residues. The CDR3 sequence is CASSSTSGGPADTQYF. CDR3 DNA sequence: TGTGCCAGCAGCTCCACTAGCGGGGGTCCCGCAGATACGCAGTATTTT. Full variable domain (missing parts from reference TRBV11-2 and TRBJ2-3): EAGVAQSPRYKIIEKRQSVAFWCNPISGHATLYWYQQILGQGPKLLIQFQNNGVVDDSQLPKDRFSAERLKGVDSTLKIQPAKLEDSAVYLCASSSTSGGPADTQYFGPGTRLTVL.

This clonotype was seen many times. The chain uses TRBV27 and TRBJ2-6; perhaps TRBD1 as D (6 bases). Germline assignment: CDR1 MNHEY and CDR2 SMNVEV (reference sequence). There are 15 residues in the CDR3. V was shortened by 5 bases and J by 2 bases, with 10 bases between the two germline ends. The chain's CDR3 is CASSIWTAGANVLTF. The CDR3 nucleotides are TGTGCCAGCAGTATATGGACAGCTGGGGCCAACGTCCTGACTTTC.